The clone carrying this TCR beta chain was picked up many times. As yet, its antigen is unknown. The data are from a study of T-cell reconstitution after alpha-beta-depleted transplantation in children. The TCRbeta library was prepared with unique molecular identifiers. TCRdb re-called the PCR reads with MiXCR, one entry per CDR3 protein. Of about 190,000 distinct CDR3 sequences listed, over 8.5% were seen once; the top ten hold under 15%. Study findings and constraints: When one year had passed after transplant, most T-cell counts and diversity came from newly produced T cells. Expanded clones from the graft, numbering several hundred, reportedly supplied alpha-beta T cells about two months after transplant. At day 60, the high TCRbeta diversity found in some patients originated from recipient T cells and thymic progenitors that had survived.

The germline gives CDR1 LGHNA, CDR2 YNFKEQ. This CDR3 has 19 residues. V dropped 0 bases and J dropped 0; count of bases not matched to a gene: 9. This sequence was found in a boy aged 2 to 9 with acute myeloid leukemia, due to receive a stem cell transplant. The chain links TRBV4-2 to TRBJ2-3; 10 nucleotides line up with TRBD2. The sequencing used PBMCs, collected before TCRalphabeta/CD19-depleted stem cell transplant. This CDR3 is CASSQDSRLAGVSTDTQYF. CDR3 DNA: TGTGCCAGCAGCCAAGATTCTCGGCTAGCGGGGGTTAGCACAGATACGCAGTATTTT.